Below, 25 T cell receptor beta chains from the same sample are listed, as sequenced in a study of blood T cell repertoires in COVID-19. Libraries were prepared by immunoSEQ multiplex PCR; TCRdb keeps only in-frame clonotypes and omits some of them. The sample contains approximately 460,000 clones, 85% to 90% of which appear only once. Material for sequencing was peripheral blood. The receptor source for this set is a man between 18 and 29 years old with COVID-19, enrolled during active disease.

The chain combines TRBV12-5 with TRBJ2-3; 14 bases map to TRBD2. Germline V gives CDR1 LGHNT, CDR2 FRNRAP. V gave up 6 bases and J gave up 5 bases; unmatched junction bases: 10. The CDR3 is made up of 17 amino acids. CDR3 sequence (DNA): TGTGCTAGTGGACTCCGACTAGCGGGGGGGCCTGGAGATACGCAGTATTTT. This translates into CASGLRLAGGPGDTQYF.

The gene calls are TRBV23-1 and TRBJ1-2, with D perhaps TRBD1 (6 bases). TRBV23-1 is noted as an ORF with a role that remains uncertain. V was shortened by 3 bases and J by 4 bases, with 9 bases between the two germline ends. This CDR3 has 13 amino acids. CDR3 nucleotides: TGCGCCAGCAGTCACAGGACAGTCTATGGCTACACCTTC. Residues: CASSHRTVYGYTF.

This sequence joins TRBV30 and TRBJ2-3; 9 bases align to TRBD1. The germline V gene has CDR1 GTSNPN and CDR2 SVGIG (reference sequence). This CDR3 contains 15 residues. V lost 4 bases to trimming and J lost 5 bases; unmatched junction nucleotides: 10. CDR3 sequence: CAWKGGTGLLDTQYF. The CDR3 DNA follows: TGTGCCTGGAAGGGGGGGACAGGGTTGTTAGATACGCAGTATTTT.

This sequence joins TRBV11-3 and TRBJ2-5; 7 bases line up with TRBD1. The germline gives CDR1 SGHNT, CDR2 YENEEA. The CDR3 extends over 17 amino acids. J gave up 1 base and V 1 base, and 9 bases lay outside the gene matches. The CDR3 bases are TGTGCCAGCAGCTTAGGATCCCTGGACAGGTTCCAAGAGACCCAGTACTTC. This sequence encodes CASSLGSLDRFQETQYF.

V gene TRBV7-6 combines with J gene TRBJ1-1; unclear D gene. Deletions cut 2 bases from V and 0 bases from J, with 7 bases between. The CDR3 totals 14 residues. The germline CDR1 and CDR2 sequences are SGHVS and FNYEAQ. Written as DNA, the CDR3 is TGTGCCAGCAGCTTACAAACAGTGAACACTGAAGCTTTCTTT. It is translated as CASSLQTVNTEAFF.

The V gene is TRBV19, the J gene TRBJ1-1; tentative D call: TRBD1 (6 bases). Trimming took 7 bases from V and 7 from J, leaving 22 bases between them. CDR1 is LNHDA and CDR2 is SQIVND in the germline V gene (reference sequence). This CDR3 is built from 15 residues. CDR3 residues: CASNGGGRRGNEAFF. The CDR3 bases are TGTGCCAGTAATGGTGGGGGCCGCCGGGGTAATGAAGCTTTCTTT.

CDR3 sequence reads: CASSPDTSGGRFGEQFF. In DNA, the CDR3 is TGCGCCAGCAGCCCGGATACTAGCGGGGGGCGATTCGGTGAGCAGTTCTTC. The gene calls are TRBV5-1 and TRBJ2-1; 12 nucleotides agree with TRBD2. The CDR3 loop spans 17 amino acids. V gave up 4 bases and J gave up 9 bases; unmatched junction bases: 14. Germline CDR1 is SGHRS and CDR2 is YFSETQ.

The DNA for the CDR3 is TGTGCCAGCAGTGTGTCCGAGCACACTGAAGCTTTCTTT. The encoded protein is CASSVSEHTEAFF. The chain combines TRBV25-1 with TRBJ1-1; D is unresolved. Trimming removed 4 bases at V and 3 bases at J, with 9 bases between. The germline gives CDR1 MGHDK, CDR2 SYGVNS. The CDR3 is made up of 13 amino acids.

This clone was counted only a few times. The chain uses TRBV28 and TRBJ1-5; TRBD1 matches 8 bases. CDR3 length: 14 residues. The trim removed 6 bases at V and 6 bases at J, leaving 7 bases unmatched. Germline V gene lookup returns CDR1 MDHEN and CDR2 SYDVKM. The CDR3 coding sequence is TGTGCCAGCAGGCAGGGGGCTGGGGTTCAGCCCCAGCATTTT. This encodes CASRQGAGVQPQHF.

CDR3 in DNA: TGTGCCAGCAGCTTGGGACTAGCGGGAGGGCCAGGTCATTCCCATGAGCAGTTCTTC. Translating it yields CASSLGLAGGPGHSHEQFF. J is TRBJ2-1 and V is TRBV11-3, with 16 bases fitting TRBD2. Trimming took 3 bases from V and 8 from J; bases not matched to a gene: 13. The germline V gene has CDR1 SGHNT and CDR2 YENEEA. This CDR3 spans 19 amino acids.

CDR3 sequence: CASRDGLAVYEQYF. Written as DNA, the CDR3 is TGTGCCAGCAGAGACGGACTAGCGGTCTACGAGCAGTACTTC. J is TRBJ2-7 and V is TRBV2; TRBD2 matches at 10 bases. Germline CDR1 and CDR2: SNHLY and FYNNEI. The CDR3 runs to 14 residues. V shed 6 bases, J shed 3 bases, and the junction held 5 bases outside the gene matches. Drawing the rest from reference TRBV2 and TRBJ2-7, the complete variable domain is EPEVTQTPSHQVTQMGQEVILRCVPISNHLYFYWYRQILGQKVEFLVSFYNNEISEKSEIFDDQFSVERPDGSNFTLKIRSTKLEDSAMYFCASRDGLAVYEQYFGPGTRLTVT.

This chain joins TRBV3-1 (or the pseudogene TRBV3-2) and TRBJ2-7; weak D call: TRBD1 (5 bases). The V and J ends lost 3 bases and 7 bases respectively, with 10 bases between them. From germline, CDR1 is LGHDT and CDR2 YNNKEL (reference sequence). This CDR3 contains 12 residues. The CDR3 is CASSQRTREQYF. CDR3 bases: TGTGCCAGCAGCCAGAGGACAAGGGAGCAGTACTTC.

The chain carries TRBV13 and TRBJ2-5; D possibly corresponds to TRBD1 (6 bases). Per germline, CDR1 PRHDT and CDR2 FYEKMQ (reference sequence). The CDR3 has 15 residues. V lost 4 bases and J lost 5, with 17 bases in between. Here the CDR3 DNA reads TGTGCCAGCAGCTCTCCGGGACAAAAAAGGGAGACCCAGTACTTC. Encoded protein: CASSSPGQKRETQYF.

The chain uses TRBV24-1 and TRBJ2-1, with 11 bases identical to TRBD1. With V trimmed by 2 bases and J by 4 bases, 3 bases remained unmatched. This CDR3 comprises 16 residues. Germline V lookup: CDR1 KGHDR, CDR2 SFDVKD. For the CDR3, the DNA is TGTGCCACCAGTGATTCTGGACAGGGGGCTTACAATGAGCAGTTCTTC. This translates into CATSDSGQGAYNEQFF.

The rearrangement uses TRBV10-2 and TRBJ2-2; TRBD1 aligns across 9 bases. This CDR3 spans 16 amino acids. V shed 3 bases, J shed 7 bases, and the junction held 9 bases outside the gene matches. Germline lookup yields CDR1 WSHSY and CDR2 SAAADI. CDR3 loop: CASSDPKQGAFGELFF. CDR3 coding DNA: TGCGCCAGCAGTGACCCCAAACAGGGGGCCTTCGGGGAGCTGTTTTTT.

The chain links TRBV5-8 to TRBJ2-3; TRBD2 is a possible D gene (5 bases). CDR3 length: 15 amino acids. V lost 4 bases, J lost 6 bases, and 18 bases lay in between. The germline CDR1 and CDR2 sequences are SGHTS and YDEGEE. The CDR3 DNA is TGTGCCAGCAGCACGATCGGACTGGCCCCGGATACGCAGTATTTT. It translates to CASSTIGLAPDTQYF.

V and J are TRBV5-5 and TRBJ1-6, with 8 nucleotides matching TRBD1. The germline CDR1 and CDR2 sequences are SGHKS and YYEKEE (reference sequence). Trimming took 0 bases from V and 10 from J; bases not matched to a gene: 3. The CDR3 covers 14 residues. CDR3 loop: CASSLEDRESPLHF. The CDR3, as DNA: TGTGCCAGCAGCTTGGAGGACAGGGAATCACCCCTCCACTTT. The full variable domain, with the rest looked up from reference TRBV5-5 and TRBJ1-6, is DAGVTQSPTHLIKTRGQQVTLRCSPISGHKSVSWYQQVLGQGPQFIFQYYEKEERGRGNFPDRFSARQFPNYSSELNVNALLLGDSALYLCASSLEDRESPLHFGNGTRLTVT.

V gene TRBV2 combines with J gene TRBJ1-3; D possibly corresponds to TRBD1 (5 bases). The V end was cut by 4 bases, the J end by 0 bases, with 13 bases between. Germline V lookup: CDR1 SNHLY, CDR2 FYNNEI. The CDR3 has 16 residues. CDR3 residues: CASSGRDPGSGNTIYF. CDR3 nucleotides: TGTGCCAGCAGTGGGCGGGACCCTGGCTCTGGAAACACCATATATTTT.

CDR3 nucleotides: TGTGCCAGTAGTCTGGGACAGGGAAGACAGCCCCAGCATTTT. The encoded protein is CASSLGQGRQPQHF. This rearrangement joins TRBV19 to TRBJ1-5, with 9 bases matching TRBD1. Germline V gives CDR1 LNHDA, CDR2 SQIVND (reference sequence). The V and J ends lost 5 bases and 7 bases, in that order; junction bases with no gene match: 6. The length of the CDR3 is 14 residues.

The sample holds one count of this clone. This chain connects TRBV15 to TRBJ1-2; the D is unclear. Trimming removed 0 bases at V and 5 bases at J, with 13 bases between. The length of the CDR3 is 15 residues. Looked up from germline, CDR1 is LNHNV and CDR2 is YYDKDF (reference sequence). The CDR3 nucleotides are TGTGCCACCAGCAGAGATGAGGGTTTCTTATATGGCTACACCTTC. Its protein is CATSRDEGFLYGYTF. Full variable domain (outside the CDR3, taken from reference TRBV15 and TRBJ1-2): DAMVIQNPRYQVTQFGKPVTLSCSQTLNHNVMYWYQQKSSQAPKLLFHYYDKDFNNEADTPDNFQSRRPNTSFCFLDIRSPGLGDTAMYLCATSRDEGFLYGYTFGSGTRLTVV.

The chain's CDR3 is CASSKIQGREQYF. As DNA, the CDR3 is TGTGCCAGCAGCAAAATTCAGGGTCGCGAGCAGTACTTC. This chain connects TRBV7-6 to TRBJ2-7, with D maybe TRBD1 (5 bases). V lost 5 bases and J lost 6, with 14 bases in between. This CDR3 is 13 amino acids long. Germline V gives CDR1 SGHVS, CDR2 FNYEAQ.

The chain couples TRBV7-9 to TRBJ2-3; a possible D gene is TRBD2 (5 bases). This CDR3 spans 14 amino acids. V was cut by 7 bases and J by 0 bases, with 11 bases left in between. The germline gives CDR1 SEHNR, CDR2 FQNEAQ (reference sequence). CDR3: CASIGGLSTDTQYF. CDR3 in DNA: TGTGCCAGCATAGGCGGGTTAAGCACAGATACGCAGTATTTT.

The chain recombines TRBV14 with TRBJ1-2; D remains ambiguous. The CDR3 contains 14 residues. Germline V CDR1 and CDR2: SGHDN, FVKESK. V lost 4 bases and J 8 bases, leaving 17 bases between the germline ends. Here the CDR3 DNA reads TGTGCCAGCAGCCTTTGGTCGTCAGATTGGGGCTACACCTTC. As protein: CASSLWSSDWGYTF.

This chain connects TRBV7-8 to TRBJ2-1; the match to TRBD2 covers 13 bases. CDR1 is SGHVS, CDR2 FQNEAQ, per germline. J was trimmed by 7 bases and V by 5 bases; bases with no gene match: 11. There are 17 residues in the CDR3. Here the CDR3 reads CASSKERLAGGRNEQFF. For the CDR3, the DNA is TGTGCCAGCAGCAAAGAACGACTAGCGGGGGGAAGAAATGAGCAGTTCTTC.

The rearrangement uses TRBV9 and TRBJ2-1, with 8 bases fitting TRBD2. Trimming cost V 0 bases and J 4 bases; bases outside gene matches: 3. Germline CDR1 SGDLS, CDR2 YYNGEE. The CDR3 extends over 15 amino acids. As DNA, the CDR3 is TGTGCCAGCAGCGTAGAGGGACTAGTATACAATGAGCAGTTCTTC. It codes for CASSVEGLVYNEQFF.